This T cell receptor (beta chain) was sequenced in a study of lymphopenia after photon versus proton radiotherapy. The assay was immunoSEQ multiplex PCR, and TCRdb's table has in-frame clones only and misses some. The profile covers more than 70,000 clones, with around four fifths appearing a single time and approximately 1.4% taken by the ten largest. This TCR was sampled from a man aged 55 to 69 with pancreatic cancer. This specimen was peripheral blood, taken from a patient treated with proton-based radiotherapy.

CDR3: CAWSRSGSSYNEQFF. The CDR3 DNA is TGTGCCTGGAGTAGGAGCGGGAGCTCCTACAATGAGCAGTTCTTC. V gene TRBV30 combines with J gene TRBJ2-1; TRBD2 matches 8 bases. The CDR3 is 15 residues long. V dropped 2 bases and J dropped 0; count of bases not matched to a gene: 3. Germline V lookup: CDR1 GTSNPN, CDR2 SVGIG (reference sequence).